The present T cell receptor beta chain was sequenced within a study of CD8+ T cells in alopecia areata. This clone was observed once. The CDR3 is 15 amino acids. Germline values: CDR1 MGHRA, CDR2 YSYEKL. V lost 6 bases to trimming and J lost 0 bases, with 14 bases between them. Extraction of RNA preceded its reverse transcription into cDNA, which served as the sequencing template. The table came from immunoSEQ multiplex PCR; TCRdb's copy has only in-frame clones and leaves some out. The sample shows 120,000 to 150,000 clones, 40% to 50% of them seen only once. The source material was CD4+ T cells sorted from blood. The chain recombines TRBV4-1 with TRBJ1-2; weak D call: TRBD1 (5 bases). This receptor was taken from a human donor with alopecia areata. DNA of the CDR3: TGCGCCAGCAGGGGGGTCGGGGAATCTAACTATGGCTACACCTTC. Translated: CASRGVGESNYGYTF.